This T cell receptor beta chain was retrieved from a study of human T cells and chemical hapten exposure (dated by TCRdb to the early 2020s). General notes on the study: For sensitization, 2% DPC in acetone was applied to a roughly 2 cm by roughly 2 cm area of upper inner arm skin. Throughout the roughly 25-week study period, patients were also given weekly therapeutic DPC doses on the scalp. Patch tests used Finn chambers with 0.01% DPC on the upper back, scored after 6 days by International Contact Dermatitis Research Group standards. The patient cohort, mostly female, included alopecia areata with under or over 50% scalp involvement, alopecia totalis and alopecia universalis. Libraries were combined into a pool for sequencing, and differences in TCR yield between samples came mainly from small differences in library volumes within the pool. In alopecia patients, the study followed how the peripheral blood TCR repertoire changed in vivo over primary and secondary sensitization to diphenylcyclopropenone (DPC), a hapten. Blood samples were taken from patients before sensitization (week 0) and then at 2, 6 and about 24 weeks after DPC sensitization. For TCR sequencing, blood came from twenty-nine alopecia patients at anywhere from one to four time points (pre-sensitization, 2, 6 and 24 weeks).

This clonotype appeared a few times. It lacks a known antigen. There are no base qualities to consult, and no much larger clone falls within one base. This specimen's time point label, per the study, means: pre-sensitization, week 0. What the treatment or condition label conveys for this sample: therapeutic diphenylcyclopropenone sensitization with weekly scalp DPC. At every patch-test visit, the blood draw took place before the patch test was put on. Patients were eligible if aged 18 to 70, diagnosed with alopecia and judged suitable for DPC therapy, and pregnant patients were excluded. Total RNA was extracted from unfractionated whole blood collected in Tempus Blood RNA tubes. CDR1 and CDR2, per the germline V gene (reference sequence), are LNHDA and SQIVND. Measured from the cysteine to the phenylalanine, the CDR3 is 15 residues long. Only CDR3 DNA remains: 45 bases, in frame from the first base. Relative to germline, V is 10 bases shorter and J is 1 base shorter, with 16 bases between their ends.

Library prep was done by RACE. The sequencer listed for this sample is NextSeq 500. During library preparation, unique molecular identifiers were attached to individual cDNA molecules so that TCRs could be counted in a quantitative, reproducible way. Both TCR alpha and TCR beta chains were sequenced from each blood RNA sample. As for how the authors treated the data: A median of about 87,000 TCRs per sample was observed, with a range of about 23,224 to 700,000. V, J and CDR3 annotation of the TCR reads was performed with the Decombinator software suite. To make PS versus PT1 abundance plots, every sample was subsampled to the same number of TCRs (28,000). TCRs were defined as expanded if absent before sensitization and observed at least eight times at the 2-week time point. TCRdb handled the public reads itself, with Q25 trimming in fastp and clone calling in MiXCR, and kept productive beta chains. Merged by CDR3 protein, the rows form single entries marked with the most common genes and DNA. These V and J calls are TCRdb output, not the study's own analysis. In this sample the table shows roughly 90,000 distinct CDR3 sequences, around 10% of which occur a single time. Of the sample, around 3.9% falls within the top ten clones.

General study outcomes and caveats: After repeated subsampling, changes were observed in the strength of the expansion versus patch-test correlation and in the threshold at which the correlation became significant. Patch test score correlated positively with the number of PT1 expanded TCRs, reaching significance at thresholds 8, 16 and 32 but not at 4. Significantly more large CDR3 similarity clusters were formed by expanded TCRs than by pre-sensitization or healthy control sets, consistent with antigen-driven responses. DPC sensitization did not change the number of TCRs with a frequency above 1 in 1000, and there was no evidence of changes in global repertoire structure. All patients had alopecia, a presumed autoimmune disease, so their immune response might differ from that of healthy individuals.

The receptor's source is a woman aged 40 to 49 with alopecia areata. Some clones in this sample may be carry-over from other donors' samples. This specimen consisted of whole blood, obtained in connection with sensitization to the hapten diphenylcyclopropenone (DPC). The chain joins TRBV19 to TRBJ2-2; the D segment could be TRBD1, given 6 matching bases. The nucleotide sequence reads TGTGCCACCCAAAAAGGGACACAGAACACCGGGGAGCTGTTTTTT. It codes for CATQKGTQNTGELFF.